Detailed here is one T cell receptor (beta chain). Its antigen remains unidentified. No much larger clone exists at a distance of one base, and base qualities are not known. This entry is derived from a study of cytomegalovirus exposure and HLA in healthy donors (dated by TCRdb to the late 2010s). Some background on the complete study: In an earlier analysis of about 560 of the donors, around 290 Gb of sequence data and 90 million to 120 million unique TCR beta sequences from 180 million or so T cells were reported. Every repertoire in the discovery cohort had been generated on one and the same sequencing platform. The later analysis used no new phenotypic data to find candidate immune exposures, relying instead on TCR beta sequences and their occurrence across donors. A few DR-DQ haplotypes were treated as single units for association and clustering because of strong linkage in the cohort. Donor age, sex, ethnicity and CMV serostatus were collected together with the repertoire data. In a later analysis, previously published TCR beta repertoires from 500 to 750 donors were re-analyzed and high-resolution HLA genotyping was added so that TCR occurrence patterns could be studied. The study used immunosequencing to profile the T cell repertoires of under 700 subjects and linked those repertoires to cytomegalovirus serostatus. An early release that covered about 640 HLA-typed donors contained approximately 300 gigabases of sequencing data and 70 million to 100 million unique TCR sequences. The aim of the study was to test whether cataloging public T cell receptors could identify signatures of past pathogen exposure. A later genetic analysis used genome-wide SNP genotypes for about 65% of the 666 donors, treating that subset as a discovery cohort. Along with the approximately 650-subject first cohort, a separate validation cohort of over a hundred different subjects was used. On average, around 240,000 unique TCR beta nucleotide sequences were sequenced per donor among roughly 430 genotyped donors of the cohort, with approximately 18% of those sequences being non-productive. Typing coverage differed by locus: A, B, C, DRB1 and DQB1 were typed in about 629-630 donors, DQA1 in 500 to 550, DPA1 in approximately 600, and DPB1 in approximately 450. To predict cytomegalovirus infection status, the study combined high-throughput TCR immunosequencing, statistical association of individual TCRs with disease status, and machine learning. Both class I and class II loci were covered by HLA typing, at four-digit resolution. Of the 300 to 450 genotyped donors, about 84% fell in the genetic ancestry cluster associated with self-reported Caucasian donors. An earlier analysis of approximately 630 of the donors applied high-throughput TCR beta sequencing to assess whether each TCR beta V gene segment acted as functional or pseudogenic.

The library came from the immunoSEQ multiplex PCR assay. A mixture of 60 forward primers for TCR Vbeta segments and 13 reverse primers for TCR Jbeta segments was used in the multiplex PCR. The CDR3 region of rearranged TCR beta genes was amplified from genomic DNA with a multiplex PCR assay. On the Illumina HiSeq System, the amplified TCR beta libraries were sequenced as 87-base-pair reads. Per the source publication's procedure: Across the 670 or so repertoires, a later analysis counted around 80 million unique TCR beta chains, 9.5 million to 13 million of which were shared by at least two donors. To remove PCR and sequencing errors, raw reads were error-corrected and collapsed into unique sequences using a nearest-neighbor algorithm that merged closely related sequences. To assign V, D and J gene segments, CDR3 sequences were aligned to IMGT reference sequences. For a sequence to be retained, at least a six-nucleotide match to both a V gene segment and a J gene segment was required. A rearrangement counted as productive if the CDR3 had no stop codons and remained in frame with V and J, and every other rearrangement counted as non-productive. Following IMGT convention, CDR3 was defined as the stretch from the second conserved V-encoded cysteine up to the conserved J-encoded phenylalanine. The earlier analysis of 587 of the donors excluded sequences that lacked an unambiguous match to a single V gene segment. An earlier analysis of 450 to 650 of the donors called V segments functional above 56.7% productive rearrangements and segregating when the between-donor standard deviation exceeded 5%. To diagnose cytomegalovirus status from the catalog of TCR beta chain sequences, a statistical classification framework was built. In a later analysis, TCR nucleotide sequences were compared against IMGT/GENE-DB human TR gene sequences so that V and J genes could be assigned. The TCRdist pipeline was used in a later analysis to assign CDR3 sequences and most-parsimonious VDJ recombination scenarios. In a later analysis, every TCR beta chain was defined by the combination of its CDR3 amino acid sequence and its V-gene family, and reads without a unique V-gene family were dropped. In a later analysis, 450 to 600 highly shared, low-generation-probability nucleotide sequences were removed to address suspected cross-contamination and a sequencing artifact. For each public chain, a later analysis derived a clonal expansion index from normalized ranks of inferred template counts within each repertoire. Generation probabilities in a later analysis came from a VDJ recombination model fitted to out-of-frame rearrangements, and those results were checked against IGoR. A later analysis scored TCR-TCR, TCR-HLA and TCR-CMV co-occurrence with hypergeometric tests, applying a repertoire-size bias correction to TCR pairs. To estimate false discovery rates, a later analysis permuted the HLA or CMV assignments 20 times. In a later analysis, co-occurring TCRs were grouped using DBSCAN, and TCRdist sequence similarity was added for clustering within HLA-allele-positive subsets. Repertoires with fewer than 30,000 or more than 120,000 public chains were left out of co-occurrence clustering, as were a handful of repertoires with anomalous nucleotide sharing. TCRdb retrieved this table from immuneACCESS and kept in-frame rearrangements only. Not all clones are present; in checked studies, unresolved V genes account for under half, and no reason is known for the remainder. V and J calls and clone size are as listed in that table; D and trimming were resolved from the DNA. The sample table holds 150,000 to 200,000 clones, of which around four fifths were seen once. The leading ten clones occupy approximately 0.87% of the sample.

The cohort consisted of 600 to 750 healthy bone marrow donors. At the time of sampling, all cohort members were nominally healthy, though unrecorded immune exposures were likely present. The donor tested CMV seropositive and was one of the 289 seropositive cohort members. Each donor provided a peripheral blood sample, and peripheral blood mononuclear cells were used for TCR beta sequencing. Genomic DNA was extracted from the blood cell samples with the Qiagen DNeasy Blood Extraction Kit. Including cysteine and phenylalanine, the CDR3 has 13 amino acids. CDR3 DNA only is kept here, 39 bases in frame from base 1. CDR1 is given as SNHLY and CDR2 as FYNNEI, both from the germline V gene. V loses 7 bases of germline sequence and J loses 4 bases, and the interval between the two ends is 13 bases. Beyond this particular receptor, the publication reports: CMV serostatus was the only immune exposure information available for the cohort. The presence/absence analyses assumed that sequencing depth was roughly uniform across donors, and that assumption may not be true. In a later analysis, HLA-associated TCR beta chains were found to be more clonally expanded and to have lower generation probabilities than equally common non-associated chains. The authors suggested that the approach could potentially be generalized to other disease states and immunological phenotypes. Because the 87-base-pair reads could not distinguish some IMGT-functional V segments, including TRBV6-2 and TRBV6-3, those segments were excluded. The study listed around 160 TCR beta chains as associated with cytomegalovirus. A further reported finding was that TCR beta sequences accurately predicted the HLA-A and HLA-B alleles for most subjects in the first cohort. A later analysis reported that several top co-occurrence clusters appeared linked to parvovirus B19, influenza, CMV and Epstein-Barr virus. A few of the identified cytomegalovirus-associated TCR beta chains were confirmed in vitro to be specific for cytomegalovirus antigens. In a later genetic analysis, a missense DCLRE1C variant was associated with V-gene and J-gene trimming of TCR beta chains, and the association was replicated in an independent cohort. A later analysis associated about 18,000 TCR beta sequences with specific HLA alleles at a false discovery rate of 0.05. Across donors, most TCR sequences were observed very rarely, whereas some public TCRs were present in many individuals. This cohort had only TCR beta chains sequenced, and the lack of alpha or paired-chain data limited which features could be detected. According to a later analysis, most CMV-associated TCR beta chains appeared to be HLA-restricted, and the HLA associations seemed to be driven largely by CMV exposure. HLA typing was unavailable for some donors at each locus, so association tests used only the typed subset. The earlier analysis of approximately 540 of the donors excluded roughly 17 rarely observed V segments, including chromosome 9 orphons, because counts were too low. A cluster of highly shared sequence variants was judged likely to represent a technical artifact of the sequencing pipeline. An earlier analysis of 587 of the donors showed that most TCR beta V segments appeared in productive rearrangements either about 87% or about 30% of the time, which broadly matched IMGT annotations. When HLA alleles, especially DR and DQ, strongly co-occurred, attributing TCR associations to individual alleles was difficult. According to a later analysis, TCR association rates differed among HLA loci, with DRB1 alleles showing the most associated TCRs and HLA-C alleles showing the fewest. Correlated functional status among segregating V segments might reflect linkage disequilibrium, but an unknown experimental factor could not be ruled out. Compared with the approximately 710-donor mean, donors in an Asian-associated ancestry cluster had fewer N-insertions in productive TCRs, according to a later genetic analysis. In both the original and validation cohorts, the classifier was reported to diagnose cytomegalovirus status with high specificity and sensitivity.

The sequence links TRBV2 to TRBJ2-5, with a weak D call of TRBD2 (5 bases match). The sequenced material came from PBMCs. This TCR came from a girl aged 2-10 years in good health and CMV-seropositive. The bases are TGTGCCAGCACCCGGGGAGTGAGAGAGACCCAGTACTTC. It translates to CASTRGVRETQYF.